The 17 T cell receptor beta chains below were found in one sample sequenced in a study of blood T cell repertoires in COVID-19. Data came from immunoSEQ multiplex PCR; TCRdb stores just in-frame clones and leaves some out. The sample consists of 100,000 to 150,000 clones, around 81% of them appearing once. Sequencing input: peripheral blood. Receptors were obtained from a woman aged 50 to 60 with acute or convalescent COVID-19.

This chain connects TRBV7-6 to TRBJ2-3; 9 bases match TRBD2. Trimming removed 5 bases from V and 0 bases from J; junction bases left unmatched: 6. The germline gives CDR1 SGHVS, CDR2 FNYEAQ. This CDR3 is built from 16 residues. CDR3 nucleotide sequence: TGTGCCAGCAGCGTCGGGACTAGCAGAAGCACAGATACGCAGTATTTT. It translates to CASSVGTSRSTDTQYF.

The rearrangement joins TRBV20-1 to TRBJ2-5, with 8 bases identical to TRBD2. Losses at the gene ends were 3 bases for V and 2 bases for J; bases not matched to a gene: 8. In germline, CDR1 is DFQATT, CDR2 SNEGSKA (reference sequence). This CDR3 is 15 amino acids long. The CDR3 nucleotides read TGCAGTGCTAGTGGGTCGGGGGGGAGACAAGAGACCCAGTACTTC. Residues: CSASGSGGRQETQYF.

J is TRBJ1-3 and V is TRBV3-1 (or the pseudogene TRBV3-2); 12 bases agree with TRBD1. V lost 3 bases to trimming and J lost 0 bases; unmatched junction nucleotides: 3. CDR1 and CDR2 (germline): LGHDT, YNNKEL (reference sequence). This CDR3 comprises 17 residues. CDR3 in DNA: TGTGCCAGCAGCCATGGGACAGGGGGCACCTCTGGAAACACCATATATTTT. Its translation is CASSHGTGGTSGNTIYF.

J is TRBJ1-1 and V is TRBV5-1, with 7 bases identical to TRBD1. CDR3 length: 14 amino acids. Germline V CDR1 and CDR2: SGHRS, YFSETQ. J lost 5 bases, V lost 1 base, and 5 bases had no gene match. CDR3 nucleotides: TGCGCCAGCAGCTTGACAGGGGTTGAAACTGAAGCTTTCTTT. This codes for CASSLTGVETEAFF. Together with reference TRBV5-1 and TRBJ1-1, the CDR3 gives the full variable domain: KAGVTQTPRYLIKTRGQQVTLSCSPISGHRSVSWYQQTPGQGLQFLFEYFSETQRNKGNFPGRFSGRQFSNSRSEMNVSTLELGDSALYLCASSLTGVETEAFFGQGTRLTVV.

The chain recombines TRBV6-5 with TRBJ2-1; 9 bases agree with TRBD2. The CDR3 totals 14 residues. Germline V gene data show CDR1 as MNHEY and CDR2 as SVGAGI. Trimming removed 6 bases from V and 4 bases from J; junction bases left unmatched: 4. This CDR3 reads CASRRGGGYNEQFF. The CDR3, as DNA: TGTGCCAGCAGGCGGGGGGGCGGGTACAATGAGCAGTTCTTC.

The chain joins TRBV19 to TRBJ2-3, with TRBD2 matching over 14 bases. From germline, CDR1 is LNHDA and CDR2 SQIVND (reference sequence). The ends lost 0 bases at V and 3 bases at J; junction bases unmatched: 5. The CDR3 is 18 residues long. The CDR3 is CASSIDLRTSGGTDTQYF. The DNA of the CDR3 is TGTGCCAGTAGTATAGACCTCCGGACTAGCGGGGGGACAGATACGCAGTATTTT.

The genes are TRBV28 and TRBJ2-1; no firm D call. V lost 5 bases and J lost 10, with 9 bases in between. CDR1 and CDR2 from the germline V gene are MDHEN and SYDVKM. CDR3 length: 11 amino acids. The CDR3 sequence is CASSRRSEQFF. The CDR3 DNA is TGTGCCAGCAGTCGTAGATCCGAGCAGTTCTTC.

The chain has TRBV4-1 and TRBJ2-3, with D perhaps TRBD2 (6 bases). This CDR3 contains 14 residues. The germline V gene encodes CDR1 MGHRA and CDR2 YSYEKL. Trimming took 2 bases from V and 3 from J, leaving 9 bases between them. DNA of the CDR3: TGCGCCAGCAGCCAAAGGAGGGAGACAGATACGCAGTATTTT. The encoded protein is CASSQRRETDTQYF.

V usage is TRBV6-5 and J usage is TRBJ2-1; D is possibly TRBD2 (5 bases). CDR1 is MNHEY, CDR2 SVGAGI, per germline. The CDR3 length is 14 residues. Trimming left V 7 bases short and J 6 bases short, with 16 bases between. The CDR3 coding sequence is TGTGCCAGCACAAAAGCGGCTGCGCGCAATGAGCAGTTCTTC. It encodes CASTKAAARNEQFF.

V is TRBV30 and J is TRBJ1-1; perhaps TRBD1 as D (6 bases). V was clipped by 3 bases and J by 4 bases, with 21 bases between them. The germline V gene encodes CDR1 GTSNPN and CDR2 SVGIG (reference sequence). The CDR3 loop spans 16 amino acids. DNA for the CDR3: TGTGCCTGGAGAAGGATTAATCAGGGGAAGAGCACTGAAGCTTTCTTT. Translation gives CAWRRINQGKSTEAFF.

CDR3 sequence reads: CASSVGQPEVQETQYF. CDR3 DNA: TGTGCCAGCAGCGTAGGGCAACCTGAAGTTCAAGAGACCCAGTACTTC. The chain combines TRBV9 with TRBJ2-5; unclear D gene. The CDR3 sequence is 16 residues long. The germline V gene has CDR1 SGDLS and CDR2 YYNGEE. Between the trimmed V and J ends, which lost 0 bases and 2 bases, there was a span of 14 bases.

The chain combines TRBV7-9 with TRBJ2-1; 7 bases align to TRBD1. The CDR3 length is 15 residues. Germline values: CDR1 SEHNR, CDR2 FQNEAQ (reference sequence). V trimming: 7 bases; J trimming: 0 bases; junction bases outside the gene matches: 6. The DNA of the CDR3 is TGTGCCAGCACCGTGACAGGGACCTCCTACAATGAGCAGTTCTTC. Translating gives CASTVTGTSYNEQFF.

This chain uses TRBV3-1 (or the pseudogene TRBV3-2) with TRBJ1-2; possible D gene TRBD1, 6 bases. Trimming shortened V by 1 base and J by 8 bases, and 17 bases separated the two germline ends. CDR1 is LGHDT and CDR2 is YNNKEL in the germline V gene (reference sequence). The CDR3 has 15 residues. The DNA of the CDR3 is TGTGCCAGCAGCCAAGGCGACAGGCAGGTGGGGGGCTACACCTTC. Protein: CASSQGDRQVGGYTF.

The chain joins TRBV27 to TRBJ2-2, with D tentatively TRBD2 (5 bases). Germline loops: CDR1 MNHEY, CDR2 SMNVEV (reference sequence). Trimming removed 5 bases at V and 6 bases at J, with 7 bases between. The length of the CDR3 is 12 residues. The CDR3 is CASSRESGELFF. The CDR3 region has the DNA TGTGCCAGCAGTCGGGAATCCGGGGAGCTGTTTTTT.

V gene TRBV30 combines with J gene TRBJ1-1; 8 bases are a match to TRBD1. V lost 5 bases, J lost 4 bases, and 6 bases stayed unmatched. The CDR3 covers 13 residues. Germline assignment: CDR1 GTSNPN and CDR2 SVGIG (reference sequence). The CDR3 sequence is CAWGQGAGTEAFF. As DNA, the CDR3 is TGTGCCTGGGGGCAGGGGGCCGGCACTGAAGCTTTCTTT.

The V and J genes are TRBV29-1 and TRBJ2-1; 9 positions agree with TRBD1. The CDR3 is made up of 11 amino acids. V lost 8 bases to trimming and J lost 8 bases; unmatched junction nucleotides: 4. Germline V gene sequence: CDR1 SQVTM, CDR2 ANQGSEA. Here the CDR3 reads CSLTGGDEQFF. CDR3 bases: TGCAGCCTAACAGGGGGCGATGAGCAGTTCTTC.

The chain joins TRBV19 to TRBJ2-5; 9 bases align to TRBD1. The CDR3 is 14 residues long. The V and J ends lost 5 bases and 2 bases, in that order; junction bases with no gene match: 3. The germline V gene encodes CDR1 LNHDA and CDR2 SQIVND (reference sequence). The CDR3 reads CASSFGQGQETQYF. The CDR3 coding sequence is TGTGCCAGTAGTTTCGGACAGGGGCAAGAGACCCAGTACTTC. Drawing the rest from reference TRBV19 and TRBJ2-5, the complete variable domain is DGGITQSPKYLFRKEGQNVTLSCEQNLNHDAMYWYRQDPGQGLRLIYYSQIVNDFQKGDIAEGYSVSREKKESFPLTVTSAQKNPTAFYLCASSFGQGQETQYFGPGTRLLVL.